These T cell receptor beta chains were read from a single sample in a study of T cell changes during pregnancy in multiple sclerosis. The protocol was immunoSEQ multiplex PCR, while the TCRdb copy is restricted to in-frame clones and leaves out a portion. The sample shows about 100,000 clones, 90% to 95% of them seen only once. Sample: peripheral blood, taken before pregnancy. Source of these receptors: a female donor with multiple sclerosis, enrolled in a pregnancy study. Each CDR3 is given with its conserved first and last residue. The D gene is left open where the match is weak. Size is stated for part of the rows, as once, few or many counts, or as a class when the clone is expanded.

>TRBV2|NA|TRBJ2-2|NA
TGTGCCAGCAGTGCGGGAGCGAACACCGGGGAGCTGTTTTTT
CASSAGANTGELFF
>TRBV29-1|TRBD2|TRBJ2-7|NA
TGCAGCGTTGAAGATCGGGAGCGGGAGTTCTACGAGCAGTACTTC
CSVEDREREFYEQYF
>TRBV25-1|NA|TRBJ2-7|NA
TGTGCCAGCAGTGATTCAGGGGTCTACGAGCAGTACTTC
CASSDSGVYEQYF
>TRBV5-1|NA|TRBJ1-1|NA
TGCGCCAGCAGCGGGCCGAACACTGAAGCTTTCTTT
CASSGPNTEAFF
>TRBV5-1|TRBD1|TRBJ2-1|NA
TGCGCCAGCAGCTTGCAGGGGGCTAACAATGAGCAGTTCTTC
CASSLQGANNEQFF
>TRBV28|TRBD2|TRBJ2-1|NA
TGTGCCAGCAGTTTTTTGCCGACTAGCGGGATCCCTACTGAGCAGTTCTTC
CASSFLPTSGIPTEQFF
>TRBV14|NA|TRBJ2-2|NA
TGTGCCAGCAGCCATTCGGGCAGGGTGGCCGGGGAGCTGTTTTTT
CASSHSGRVAGELFF
>TRBV5-4|TRBD2|TRBJ2-1|NA
TGTGCCAGCAGCTTGGGTCTAGCGGGAGGTAATGAGCAGTTCTTC
CASSLGLAGGNEQFF
>TRBV19|NA|TRBJ2-3|NA
TGTGCCAGTAGTATGGGGGCGACAGATACGCAGTATTTT
CASSMGATDTQYF
>TRBV9|TRBD1|TRBJ1-1|once
TGTGCCAGCAGCGTAGTTGGGGTGACAGGGTTGAACACTGAAGCTTTCTTT
CASSVVGVTGLNTEAFF
>TRBV28|NA|TRBJ2-1|once
TGTGCCAGCAGTTCTACCATCTACAATGAGCAGTTCTTC
CASSSTIYNEQFF
>TRBV5-1|TRBD1|TRBJ2-7|NA
TGCGCCAGCAGCTTAGGACAGGGAAATCTTTACGAGCAGTACTTC
CASSLGQGNLYEQYF
>TRBV6-6|NA|TRBJ1-5|NA
TGTGCCAGCGGATCCGGACAGTATAGCAATCAGCCCCAGCATTTT
CASGSGQYSNQPQHF
>TRBV19|TRBD2|TRBJ2-7|NA
TGTGCCAGTAGCCCGGGACTAGCGGGAGGCTACGAGCAGTACTTC
CASSPGLAGGYEQYF
>TRBV30|NA|TRBJ1-2|NA
TGTGCCTGGAGTGTGGGGGGGACCTATGGCTACACCTTC
CAWSVGGTYGYTF
>TRBV11-3|TRBD1|TRBJ2-1|NA
TGTGCCAGCAGCCTCCGGACAGGGGGCGGTGAGCAGTTCTTC
CASSLRTGGGEQFF
>TRBV19|NA|TRBJ2-3|NA
TGTGCCAGTAACCAGGGATCCGATACGCAGTATTTT
CASNQGSDTQYF
>TRBV5-1|TRBD1|TRBJ1-4|NA
TGCGCCAGCAGCTCGGACAGGGGATCTTTTGAAAAACTGTTTTTT
CASSSDRGSFEKLFF
>TRBV5-1|NA|TRBJ2-7|NA
TGCGCCAGCAGCTTGGCCGGTAAACGGGAGTTCGAGCAGTACTTC
CASSLAGKREFEQYF
>TRBV27|NA|TRBJ2-2|NA
TGTGCCAGCAGATTCCTAGGAGGCTTGAACACCGGGGAGCTGTTTTTT
CASRFLGGLNTGELFF
>TRBV13|NA|TRBJ2-7|NA
TGTGCCAGCAGCTTAGGCAGGGGGGCTTACGAGCAGTACTTC
CASSLGRGAYEQYF
>TRBV5-1|TRBD1|TRBJ2-7|NA
TGCGCCAGCAGCCGACAGGGATTAGACGAGCAGTACTTC
CASSRQGLDEQYF
>TRBV19|TRBD2|TRBJ2-7|NA
TGTGCCAGTAGTATAGTCCTAACTAGCGAGGCGGGGGAGCAGTACTTC
CASSIVLTSEAGEQYF
>TRBV7-9|NA|TRBJ2-6|NA
TGTGCCAGCAGCTTAGTCAGGGCTGGGGCCAACGTCCTGACTTTC
CASSLVRAGANVLTF
>TRBV6-1|TRBD1|TRBJ1-5|NA
TGTGCCAGCAGTGTTGACAGGGAACAGCCCCAGCATTTT
CASSVDREQPQHF
>TRBV27|NA|TRBJ1-5|NA
TGTGCCAGCAGTTTGTCAGGGGCCAGACAGCCCCAGCATTTT
CASSLSGARQPQHF
>TRBV27|NA|TRBJ2-7|NA
TGTGCCAGCAGTTTCCCGGGCAGGGTAAACGAGCAGTACTTC
CASSFPGRVNEQYF
>TRBV7-7|TRBD2|TRBJ2-7|NA
TGTGCCAGCAGCCCCGGTAGCGGGAGCTCCGAGCAGTACTTC
CASSPGSGSSEQYF
>TRBV19|TRBD1|TRBJ1-5|NA
TGTGCCAGTAGTACCGGACAGGGGGCACATCAGCCCCAGCATTTT
CASSTGQGAHQPQHF
>TRBV14|NA|TRBJ1-2|NA
TGTGCCAGCAGCCAAGATCGGCAGGGGAAGGCCTATGGCTACACCTTC
CASSQDRQGKAYGYTF
>TRBV5-4|NA|TRBJ2-2|once
TGTGCCAGCAGCTTGGGCGCCAACACCGGGGAGCTGTTTTTT
CASSLGANTGELFF
>TRBV6-5|TRBD1|TRBJ1-2|NA
TGTGCCAGCAGATGGACAGGGGAAGGTGGCTACACCTTC
CASRWTGEGGYTF
>TRBV19|TRBD1|TRBJ1-2|NA
TGTGCCAGTAGTATTCCCCGACAGGGAGCCTATGGCTACACCTTC
CASSIPRQGAYGYTF
>TRBV5-5|NA|TRBJ2-7|NA
TGTGCCAGCAGCCCCCTTGGGCAGGGGTACGAGCAGTACTTC
CASSPLGQGYEQYF
>TRBV28|NA|TRBJ2-5|NA
TGTGCCAGCAGTTTATCTGGGCTAGCGAGGGAGACCCAGTACTTC
CASSLSGLARETQYF
>TRBV5-1|NA|TRBJ2-3|NA
TGCGCCAGCAGCTTGGCTGGCGGAGGAAGGGCCACAGATACGCAGTATTTT
CASSLAGGGRATDTQYF
>TRBV6-1|NA|TRBJ2-7|NA
TGTGCCAGCAGTGAAGCGCACCTCACTTGGAGCTCCTACGAGCAGTACTTC
CASSEAHLTWSSYEQYF
>TRBV13|TRBD1|TRBJ2-2|NA
TGTGCCAGCAGCCCCTCTAGAGGGACAGGGGCCACCGGGGAGCTGTTTTTT
CASSPSRGTGATGELFF
>TRBV5-1|TRBD2|TRBJ2-1|once
TGCGCCAGCAGCTTGGAGCTCCTAGCGGGAGTGGGCAATGAGCAGTTCTTC
CASSLELLAGVGNEQFF
>TRBV28|TRBD2|TRBJ2-7|NA
TGTGCCAGCAGTCCCCTCGGGAGGGGGCAGTACTTC
CASSPLGRGQYF
>TRBV4-3|NA|TRBJ2-3|NA
TGCGCCAGCAGCCAATCATCGGGGGGCTGGACAGATACGCAGTATTTT
CASSQSSGGWTDTQYF
>TRBV6-6|TRBD1|TRBJ2-2|NA
TGTGCCAGCAGTCAAGGACAGGGAAGCGGGGAGCTGTTTTTT
CASSQGQGSGELFF
>TRBV9|TRBD2|TRBJ2-7|NA
TGTGCCAGCAGCGTAGCTTCTAGCGGCTACGAGCAGTACTTC
CASSVASSGYEQYF